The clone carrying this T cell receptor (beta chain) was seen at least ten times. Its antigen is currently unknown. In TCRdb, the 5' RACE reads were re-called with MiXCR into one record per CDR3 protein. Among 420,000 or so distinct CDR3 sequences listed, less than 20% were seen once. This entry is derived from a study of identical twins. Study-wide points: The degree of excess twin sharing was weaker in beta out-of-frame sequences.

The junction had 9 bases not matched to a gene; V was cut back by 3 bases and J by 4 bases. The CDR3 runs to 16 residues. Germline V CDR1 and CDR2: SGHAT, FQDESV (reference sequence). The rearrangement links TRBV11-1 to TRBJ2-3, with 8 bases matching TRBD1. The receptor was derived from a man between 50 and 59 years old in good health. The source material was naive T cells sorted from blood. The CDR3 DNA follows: TGTGCCAGCAGCTTCCCTGGGCAGGGGGCGTCAGATACGCAGTATTTT. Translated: CASSFPGQGASDTQYF.